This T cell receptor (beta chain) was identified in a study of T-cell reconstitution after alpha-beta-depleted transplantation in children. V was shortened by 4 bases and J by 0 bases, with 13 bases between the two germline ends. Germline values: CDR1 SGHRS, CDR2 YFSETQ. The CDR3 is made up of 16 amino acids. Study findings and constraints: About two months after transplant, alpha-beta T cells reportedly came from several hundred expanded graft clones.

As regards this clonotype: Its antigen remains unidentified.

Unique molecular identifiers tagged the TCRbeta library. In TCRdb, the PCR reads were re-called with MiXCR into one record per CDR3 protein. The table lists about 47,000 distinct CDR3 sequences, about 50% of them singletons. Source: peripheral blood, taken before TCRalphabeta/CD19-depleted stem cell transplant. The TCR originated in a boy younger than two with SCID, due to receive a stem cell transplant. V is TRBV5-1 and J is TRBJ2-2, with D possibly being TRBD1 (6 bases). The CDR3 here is CASSPGHTPNTGELFF. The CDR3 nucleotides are TGCGCCAGCAGCCCGGGACACACACCGAACACCGGGGAGCTGTTTTTT.